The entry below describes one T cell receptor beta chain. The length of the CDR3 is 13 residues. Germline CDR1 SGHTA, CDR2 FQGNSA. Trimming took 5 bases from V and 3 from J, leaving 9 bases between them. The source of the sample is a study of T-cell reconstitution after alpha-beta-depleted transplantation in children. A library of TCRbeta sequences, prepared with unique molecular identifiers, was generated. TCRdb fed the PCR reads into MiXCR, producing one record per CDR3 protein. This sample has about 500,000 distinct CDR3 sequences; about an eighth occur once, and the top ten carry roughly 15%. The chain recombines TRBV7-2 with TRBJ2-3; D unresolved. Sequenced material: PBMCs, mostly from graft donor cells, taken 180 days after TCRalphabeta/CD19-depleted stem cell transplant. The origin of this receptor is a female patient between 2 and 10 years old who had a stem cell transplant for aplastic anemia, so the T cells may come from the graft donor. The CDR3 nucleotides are TGTGCCAGCAGCAGACTCCGGACAGATACGCAGTATTTT. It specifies CASSRLRTDTQYF.